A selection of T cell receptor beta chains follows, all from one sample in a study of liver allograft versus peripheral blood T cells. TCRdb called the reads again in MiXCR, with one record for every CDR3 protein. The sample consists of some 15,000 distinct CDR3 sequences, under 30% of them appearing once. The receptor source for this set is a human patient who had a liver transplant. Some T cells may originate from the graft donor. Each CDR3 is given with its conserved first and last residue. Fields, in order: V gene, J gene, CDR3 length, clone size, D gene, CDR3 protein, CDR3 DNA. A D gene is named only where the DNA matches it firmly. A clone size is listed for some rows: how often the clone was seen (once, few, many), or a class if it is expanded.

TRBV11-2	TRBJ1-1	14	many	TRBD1	CASRSGQVYTEAFF	TGTGCCAGCAGATCCGGACAGGTGTACACTGAAGCTTTCTTT
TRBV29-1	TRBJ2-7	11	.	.	CSVEGNRELYF	TGCAGCGTTGAAGGGAACCGCGAGTTGTACTTC
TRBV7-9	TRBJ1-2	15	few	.	CASSLGPDANYGYTF	TGTGCCAGCAGCTTAGGTCCAGATGCTAACTATGGCTACACCTTC
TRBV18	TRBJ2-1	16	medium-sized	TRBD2	CASSPQGGGEWNEQFF	TGTGCCAGCTCACCACAGGGCGGGGGAGAGTGGAATGAGCAGTTCTTC
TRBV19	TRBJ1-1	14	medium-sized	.	CASSMGGGVTEAFF	TGTGCCAGTAGTATGGGCGGGGGAGTGACTGAAGCTTTCTTT
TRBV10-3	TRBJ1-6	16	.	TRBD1	CASSLTSGTVNSPLHF	TGTGCCAGCAGCCTAACCAGCGGGACAGTAAATTCACCCCTCCACTTT
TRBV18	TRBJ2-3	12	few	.	CASSPWVDTQYF	TGTGCCAGCTCACCTTGGGTAGATACGCAGTATTTT
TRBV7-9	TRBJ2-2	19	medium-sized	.	CASSLERRLPGVNPGELFF	TGTGCCAGCAGCTTAGAAAGGCGACTTCCTGGGGTCAACCCCGGGGAGCTGTTTTTT
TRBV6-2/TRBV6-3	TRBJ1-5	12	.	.	CASSYWQQPQHF	TGTGCCAGCAGTTACTGGCAGCAGCCCCAGCATTTT
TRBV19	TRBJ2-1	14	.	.	CASTLQRGMDEQFF	TGTGCCAGTACCCTTCAGAGAGGGATGGATGAGCAGTTCTTC
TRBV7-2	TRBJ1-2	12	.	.	CASSYQGYGYTF	TGTGCCAGCAGCTACCAGGGTTATGGCTACACCTTC
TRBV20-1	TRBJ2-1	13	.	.	CSAPSAPYNEQFF	TGCAGTGCCCCTAGCGCGCCCTACAATGAGCAGTTCTTC
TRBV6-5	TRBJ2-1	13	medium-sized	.	CASTRPGGNEQFF	TGTGCCAGCACCAGGCCCGGGGGCAATGAGCAGTTCTTC
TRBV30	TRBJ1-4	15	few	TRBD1	CAWSVLGQGEEKLFF	TGTGCCTGGAGTGTACTGGGACAGGGTGAAGAAAAACTGTTTTTT
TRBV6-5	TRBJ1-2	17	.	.	CASSRHLPGKGDYGYTF	TGTGCCAGCAGCCGCCATTTACCGGGCAAAGGGGACTATGGCTACACCTTC
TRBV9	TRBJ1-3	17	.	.	CASSVSPRVDSGNTIYF	TGTGCCAGCAGCGTATCGCCGAGAGTTGACTCTGGAAACACCATATATTTT
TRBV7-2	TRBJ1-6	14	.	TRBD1	CASLPGQGTSPLHF	TGTGCCAGCCTCCCGGGACAGGGTACCTCACCCCTCCACTTT
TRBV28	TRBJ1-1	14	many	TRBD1	CASRHGTGNTEAFF	TGTGCCAGCAGACACGGGACAGGGAACACTGAAGCTTTCTTT
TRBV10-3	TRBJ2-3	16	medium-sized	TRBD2	CAITSATSDFDGTQYF	TGTGCCATCACCTCGGCAACTAGCGATTTTGATGGTACGCAGTATTTT
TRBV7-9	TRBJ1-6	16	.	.	CASSPSTGSGNSPLHF	TGTGCCAGCAGCCCAAGCACAGGGAGTGGTAATTCACCCCTCCACTTT
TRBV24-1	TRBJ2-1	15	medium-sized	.	CATSGGGGGDDEQFF	TGTGCCACCAGTGGGGGAGGAGGAGGGGATGATGAGCAGTTCTTC
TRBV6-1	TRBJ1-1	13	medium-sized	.	CASSEGGDTEAFF	TGTGCCAGCAGTGAAGGAGGGGACACTGAAGCTTTCTTT
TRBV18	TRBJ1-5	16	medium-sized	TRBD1	CASSPRQGEWSQPQHF	TGTGCCAGCTCACCAAGACAGGGCGAATGGTCTCAGCCCCAGCATTTT
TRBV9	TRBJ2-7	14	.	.	CASSPQGLSYEQYF	TGTGCCAGCAGCCCCCAGGGGCTCTCCTACGAGCAGTACTTC
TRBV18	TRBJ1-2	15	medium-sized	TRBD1	CASSPTGTGESGYTF	TGTGCCAGCTCACCAACCGGGACAGGGGAGTCTGGCTACACCTTC
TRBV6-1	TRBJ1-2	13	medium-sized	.	CAHSVGAGYGYTF	TGTGCCCATTCGGTAGGTGCGGGCTATGGCTACACCTTC
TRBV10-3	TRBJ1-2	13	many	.	CAISPGVGYGYTF	TGTGCCATCAGTCCAGGGGTTGGCTATGGCTACACCTTC
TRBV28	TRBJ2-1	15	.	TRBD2	CASRPLAGGYNEQFF	TGTGCCAGCAGGCCACTAGCGGGAGGCTACAATGAGCAGTTCTTC
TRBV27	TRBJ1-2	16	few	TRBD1	CASSFSGTGGNYGYTF	TGTGCCAGCAGTTTCTCAGGGACAGGTGGGAACTATGGCTACACCTTC
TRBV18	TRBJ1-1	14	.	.	CASSPPPGDTEAFF	TGTGCCAGCTCACCACCGCCAGGGGACACTGAAGCTTTCTTT
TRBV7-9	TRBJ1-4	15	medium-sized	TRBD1	CASSPGQLLNEKLFF	TGTGCCAGCAGCCCGGGACAGCTACTTAATGAAAAACTGTTTTTT
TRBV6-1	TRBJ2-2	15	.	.	CASRPPPANTGELFF	TGTGCCAGCAGACCACCCCCTGCGAACACCGGGGAGCTGTTTTTT
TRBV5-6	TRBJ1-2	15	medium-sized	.	CASSIAQGRNYGYTF	TGTGCCAGCAGCATAGCTCAGGGGCGAAACTATGGCTACACCTTC
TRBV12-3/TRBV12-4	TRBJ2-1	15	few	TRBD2	CASSALAGGYNEQFF	TGTGCCAGCAGTGCACTAGCGGGAGGATACAATGAGCAGTTCTTC
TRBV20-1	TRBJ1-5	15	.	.	CSARDMESGGQPQHF	TGCAGTGCTAGAGATATGGAGTCGGGGGGTCAGCCCCAGCATTTT
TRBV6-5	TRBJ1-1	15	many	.	CASGAGGTLNTEAFF	TGTGCCAGCGGCGCGGGGGGAACCTTGAACACTGAAGCTTTCTTT
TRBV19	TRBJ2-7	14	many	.	CASSTSREHYEQYF	TGTGCCAGTAGTACCTCTAGGGAACACTACGAGCAGTACTTC
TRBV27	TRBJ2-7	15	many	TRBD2	CASSLQGLVTSEQYF	TGTGCCAGCAGTTTGCAGGGACTAGTCACTTCCGAGCAGTACTTC